This T cell receptor (beta chain) was captured by sequencing in a study of CD8+ T cells in alopecia areata. In germline, CDR1 is SGHAT, CDR2 FQNNGV. This CDR3 has 17 amino acids. Trimming cost V 3 bases and J 3 bases, with 19 bases left between them. Treatment specified: oral pan-JAK inhibitor, 5-10 mg twice daily. RNA extraction was followed by reverse transcription into cDNA, which acted as the sequencing template. Clones were sequenced by immunoSEQ multiplex PCR, and TCRdb holds only the in-frame ones, with some missing. The sample records some 180,000 clones, about 55% being singletons. The chain employs TRBV11-2 and TRBJ2-3; D perhaps matches TRBD2 (6 bases). This material consisted of CD8+ T cells sorted from blood, taken at week 24, from a patient treated with tofacitinib. This sequence originates from a human donor with alopecia areata. CDR3 sequence: CASSFLLSSGPTDTQYF. The CDR3 nucleotides read TGTGCCAGCAGCTTTCTACTATCGAGCGGGCCGACAGATACGCAGTATTTT. The full variable domain, in which reference TRBV11-2 and TRBJ2-3 provide the parts outside the CDR3, is EAGVAQSPRYKIIEKRQSVAFWCNPISGHATLYWYQQILGQGPKLLIQFQNNGVVDDSQLPKDRFSAERLKGVDSTLKIQPAKLEDSAVYLCASSFLLSSGPTDTQYFGPGTRLTVL.